This T cell receptor (beta chain) derives from a study of shared clonotypes between healthy human individuals. Findings and limits, study-wide: Generally, estimated richness proved larger in naive subsets than it did in memory subsets. Among several donors, roughly 5% of naive CD4 clonotypes were found in common.

The table came from immunoSEQ multiplex PCR; TCRdb's copy has only in-frame clones and leaves some out. Among about 1.1 million clones, approximately 80% were seen once, and the ten largest hold approximately 0.95%. A note on this clone: What it binds is unknown.

The CDR3 is 16 residues long. V shed 1 base and J shed 4 bases, with 14 bases lying between them. Germline CDR1 is SGHTA and CDR2 is FQGTGA. Material: memory CD4+ T cells from PBMCs. Specified subset: CD45RA-negative fraction. The source of this sequence is a man aged 18 to 29 in good health. Some clones in this sample may be carry-over from other donors' samples. The J gene is TRBJ2-1, the V gene TRBV7-3; D is perhaps TRBD2 (6 bases). In DNA form, the CDR3 reads TGTGCCAGCAGCTTAATCGGGGAACGGGGGTACAATGAGCAGTTCTTC. This translates into CASSLIGERGYNEQFF.